This TCR beta chain emerged from a study of blood T cell repertoires in COVID-19. Study details: From T cells, B-cell-depleted T cells, or PBMCs came the material, which was cDNA or gDNA.

This CDR3 region has 14 residues. The V segment lost 3 bases and the J segment 6 bases; nucleotides outside the gene matches: 3. Germline V gives CDR1 LGHDT, CDR2 YNNKEL (reference sequence). In the study's own analysis: Scientists estimated how many nucleated cells there were by amplifying reference gene primers. Repertoires were generated with immunoSEQ multiplex PCR, while TCRdb's copy carries only in-frame clones and drops some. The V and J calls and clone size come from that table; D and trimming were worked out from the DNA. There are 80,000 to 95,000 clones in the sample; about 85% occur only once, and 38% lies in the top ten.

The chain links TRBV3-1 (or the pseudogene TRBV3-2) to TRBJ1-5, with TRBD1 identical over 9 bases. Sequenced input: peripheral blood. The receptor's source is a man older than 75 with acute or convalescent COVID-19. This CDR3 is CASSHTGGTQPQHF. The CDR3 DNA reads as TGTGCCAGCAGCCATACAGGGGGCACTCAGCCCCAGCATTTT.